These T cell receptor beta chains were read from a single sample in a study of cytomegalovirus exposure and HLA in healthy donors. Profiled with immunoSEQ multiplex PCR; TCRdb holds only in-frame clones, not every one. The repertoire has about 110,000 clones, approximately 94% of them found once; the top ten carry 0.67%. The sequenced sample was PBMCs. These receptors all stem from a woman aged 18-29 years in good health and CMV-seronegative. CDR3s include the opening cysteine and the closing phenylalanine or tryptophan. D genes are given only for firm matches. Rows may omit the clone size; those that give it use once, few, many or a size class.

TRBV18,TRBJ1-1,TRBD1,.,CASSQTTGGPNTEAFF,TGTGCCAGCTCACAAACGACAGGGGGCCCGAACACTGAAGCTTTCTTT
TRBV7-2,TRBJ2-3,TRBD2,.,CASSSWGGSTDTQYF,TGTGCCAGCAGCTCATGGGGGGGGAGCACAGATACGCAGTATTTT
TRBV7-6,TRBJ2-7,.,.,CASSYTGLEQYF,TGTGCCAGCAGCTACACAGGGCTCGAGCAGTACTTC
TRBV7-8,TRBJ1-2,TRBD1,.,CASSTGGPRYGYTF,TGTGCCAGCAGCACAGGGGGTCCAAGATATGGCTACACCTTC
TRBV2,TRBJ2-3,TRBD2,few,CASNLLADTDTQYF,TGTGCCAGCAATTTACTAGCGGACACAGATACGCAGTATTTT
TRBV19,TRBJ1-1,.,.,CASSIYGMNTEAFF,TGTGCCAGTAGTATATACGGTATGAACACTGAAGCTTTCTTT
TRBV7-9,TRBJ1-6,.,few,CASSFGGARYNSPLHF,TGTGCCAGCAGCTTTGGAGGGGCGAGGTATAATTCACCCCTCCACTTT
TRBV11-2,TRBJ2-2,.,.,CASTARVGAGELFF,TGTGCCAGCACGGCGAGGGTTGGGGCCGGGGAGCTGTTTTTT
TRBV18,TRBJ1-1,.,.,CASSLNREWRVAFF,TGTGCCAGCTCTCTAAACAGGGAATGGCGGGTAGCTTTCTTT
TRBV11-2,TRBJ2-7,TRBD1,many,CASSLGHGTGSGEQYF,TGTGCCAGCAGCTTAGGTCACGGGACAGGGTCGGGCGAGCAGTACTTC
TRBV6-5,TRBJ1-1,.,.,CASSYGTVTEAFF,TGTGCCAGCAGCTATGGGACTGTCACTGAAGCTTTCTTT
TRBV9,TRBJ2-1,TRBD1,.,CASSVNRGRDEQFF,TGTGCCAGCAGCGTAAACAGGGGGCGGGATGAGCAGTTCTTC
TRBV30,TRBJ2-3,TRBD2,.,CAWSSWTSGGDTQYF,TGTGCCTGGAGTTCCTGGACTAGCGGTGGGGATACGCAGTATTTT